Shown below are 24 T cell receptor beta chains from a single sample sequenced in a study of T cell repertoires in cytomegalovirus infection. TCRdb recomputed calls from the reads with MiXCR, one row per CDR3 protein. This table has about 140,000 distinct CDR3 sequences, under 8.5% appearing once. Sequencing was performed on PBMCs. These receptors originate from a human donor in good health (CMV status not recorded). Some clones in this sample may be carry-over from other donors' samples.

This clonotype was seen many times. The V and J genes are TRBV6-4 and TRBJ2-3; possibly TRBD1 for D (6 bases). With 9 bases removed from V and 0 bases from J, the gap between germline ends came to 13 bases. This CDR3 region has 14 residues. The germline gives CDR1 MRHNA, CDR2 SNTAGT. CDR3 DNA: TGTGCCAGTAGCCGGGACACCAGCACAGATACGCAGTATTTT. As protein: CASSRDTSTDTQYF.

At least ten counts were recorded for this clonotype. The rearrangement joins TRBV11-2 to TRBJ2-3, with 13 bases aligning to TRBD2. In germline, CDR1 is SGHAT, CDR2 FQNNGV. The length of the CDR3 is 18 residues. The junction had 9 bases not matched to a gene; V was cut back by 6 bases and J by 0 bases. The CDR3 bases are TGTGCCAGCAGTCCATTTCGGACTAGCGGGAGAAGCACAGATACGCAGTATTTT. It translates to CASSPFRTSGRSTDTQYF.

This clonotype turned up a few times. This chain links TRBV12-3 or TRBV12-4 with TRBJ1-1; D is uncertain. Trimming took off 7 bases at V and 3 bases at J, with 12 bases between the two ends. This CDR3 is built from 13 residues. The CDR3: CASTRGFDTEAFF. The CDR3 DNA sequence: TGTGCCAGCACCCGAGGGTTTGACACTGAAGCTTTCTTT.

This clonotype was seen ten or more times. V gene TRBV6-2 or TRBV6-3 combines with J gene TRBJ2-7; 9 bases match TRBD1. The trim removed 5 bases at V and 6 bases at J, leaving 14 bases unmatched. CDR1 and CDR2 (germline): MNHEY, SVGEGT. This CDR3 region has 16 residues. The CDR3 sequence is CASSHLLGQGALEQYF. In nucleotides, the CDR3 is TGTGCCAGCAGTCACCTCCTGGGACAGGGCGCCCTCGAGCAGTACTTC.

There are a few counts of this clonotype. This chain joins TRBV6-2 or TRBV6-3 and TRBJ2-1; TRBD1 aligns across 8 bases. V lost 2 bases, J lost 7 bases, and 7 bases stayed unmatched. Germline assignment: CDR1 MNHEY and CDR2 SVGEGT. CDR3 length: 15 residues. CDR3 protein: CASSYPDRVRNEQFF. The DNA of the CDR3 is TGTGCCAGCAGTTACCCGGACAGGGTACGGAATGAGCAGTTCTTC.

This clonotype was detected many times. The J gene is TRBJ1-1, the V gene TRBV7-9, with D maybe TRBD1 (5 bases). CDR3 length equals 12 residues. The germline V and J ends were trimmed by 4 bases and 4 bases, with 7 bases remaining between them. Germline CDR1 SEHNR, CDR2 FQNEAQ (reference sequence). The CDR3 nucleotides read TGTGCCAGCAGCTCGGGGCCCACTGAAGCTTTCTTT. Translation gives CASSSGPTEAFF.

In this sample, this clonotype turned up many times. The genes are TRBV7-9 and TRBJ2-5, with TRBD1 matching over 9 bases. This CDR3 has 12 amino acids. The germline CDR1 and CDR2 sequences are SEHNR and FQNEAQ (reference sequence). This CDR3 is CAGQGKGETQYF. CDR3 nucleotide sequence: TGTGCAGGACAGGGGAAGGGAGAGACCCAGTACTTC.

This clonotype was found many times. The chain employs TRBV3-1 and TRBJ2-1; D unresolved. This CDR3 spans 14 amino acids. Between the trimmed V and J ends, which lost 0 bases and 1 base, there was a span of 4 bases. Germline V CDR1 and CDR2: LGHDT, YNNKEL (reference sequence). CDR3 coding DNA: TGTGCCAGCAGCCAAGAAGGGTCCTACAATGAGCAGTTCTTC. Its translation is CASSQEGSYNEQFF.

This clonotype was seen ten or more times. This chain joins TRBV12-3 or TRBV12-4 and TRBJ1-1; unclear D gene. The CDR3 length is 14 residues. V was shortened by 2 bases and J by 1 base, with 8 bases between the two germline ends. The CDR3 loop is CASSLQTPNTEAFF. Written as DNA, the CDR3 is TGTGCCAGCAGTTTACAGACGCCGAACACTGAAGCTTTCTTT.

This clonotype was seen repeatedly, ten times or more. CDR3 in DNA: TGTGCCACCCGCGGGGGTCATAACACTGAAGCTTTCTTT. Protein product: CATRGGHNTEAFF. This chain links TRBV28 with TRBJ1-1, with D perhaps TRBD1 (5 bases). There are 13 residues in the CDR3. V gave up 10 bases and J gave up 2 bases, with 14 bases separating them. Germline CDR1 and CDR2: MDHEN and SYDVKM.

There are many counts of this clonotype. The chain joins TRBV20-1 to TRBJ2-7; D remains ambiguous. The CDR3 loop spans 13 amino acids. The germline V gene has CDR1 DFQATT and CDR2 SNEGSKA (reference sequence). The V gene lost 1 base and the J gene lost 2 bases, with 9 bases spanning the gap. CDR3 region: CSARAITAYEQYF. The CDR3 DNA reads TGCAGTGCTAGAGCTATTACCGCCTACGAGCAGTACTTC.

This clonotype was seen ten or more times. The V and J genes are TRBV7-2 and TRBJ2-1; tentatively, D is TRBD2 (5 bases). Between the trimmed V and J ends, which lost 4 bases and 6 bases, there was a span of 16 bases. Germline lookup yields CDR1 SGHTA and CDR2 FQGNSA. The CDR3 is made up of 15 amino acids. CDR3 sequence reads: CASSSGLGWGNEQFF. CDR3 in DNA: TGTGCCAGCAGCTCCGGACTGGGATGGGGCAATGAGCAGTTCTTC.

This clonotype was recorded at least ten times. The chain couples TRBV7-8 to TRBJ2-1, with D possibly matching TRBD1 (5 bases). Trimming took 4 bases from V and 8 from J, leaving 9 bases between them. CDR1 and CDR2 (germline): SGHVS, FQNEAQ. The CDR3 is made up of 12 amino acids. This CDR3 reads CASSWQGYEQFF. CDR3 DNA: TGTGCCAGCAGCTGGCAGGGTTATGAGCAGTTCTTC.

This clonotype occurred many times. The gene calls are TRBV7-2 and TRBJ2-3, with 11 nucleotides matching TRBD2. Germline V gene lookup returns CDR1 SGHTA and CDR2 FQGNSA. The CDR3 has 17 amino acids. Unmatched junction bases numbered 6, after V lost 3 bases and J lost 1 base. The CDR3 protein is CASSLSSSGGGTDTQYF. The CDR3 DNA reads as TGTGCCAGCAGCTTGTCTAGTAGCGGGGGGGGCACAGATACGCAGTATTTT.

This clonotype was detected only a few times. The gene calls are TRBV14 and TRBJ1-3, with unresolved D. The V end was cut by 1 base, the J end by 0 bases, with 4 bases between. The CDR3 extends over 14 amino acids. Germline CDR1 reads SGHDN; CDR2 reads FVKESK. As DNA, the CDR3 is TGTGCCAGCAGCCAAGTCAACTCTGGAAACACCATATATTTT. It codes for CASSQVNSGNTIYF. Filled out from reference TRBV14 and TRBJ1-3, the complete variable domain reads EAGVTQFPSHSVIEKGQTVTLRCDPISGHDNLYWYRRVMGKEIKFLLHFVKESKQDESGMPNNRFLAERTGGTYSTLKVQPAELEDSGVYFCASSQVNSGNTIYFGEGSWLTVV.

There are a few counts of this clonotype. The CDR3 here is CASSQERAGVGELFF. The CDR3 DNA follows: TGTGCCAGCAGCCAAGAGAGGGCAGGAGTCGGGGAGCTGTTTTTT. This sequence joins TRBV4-2 and TRBJ2-2; D may be TRBD2 (5 bases). V was pared by 0 bases and J by 7 bases, with 12 bases between. Germline assignment: CDR1 LGHNA and CDR2 YNFKEQ. The CDR3 loop spans 15 amino acids.

This clonotype was found many times. The J gene is TRBJ2-7, the V gene TRBV7-2, with 7 nucleotides matching TRBD2. After removal of 1 base from V and 1 base from J, the junction contained 4 bases not matched to a gene. The length of the CDR3 is 15 residues. CDR1 is SGHTA and CDR2 is FQGNSA in the germline V gene. In DNA, the CDR3 is TGTGCCAGCAGCTTAGGCGGGGGTCTATCCTACGAGCAGTACTTC. Protein sequence: CASSLGGGLSYEQYF.

This clonotype was detected many times. This chain connects TRBV6-1 to TRBJ1-3; TRBD1 might be the D (5 bases). Germline CDR1 MNHNS, CDR2 SASEGT. V gave up 2 bases and J gave up 4 bases, with 12 bases separating them. The CDR3 totals 15 residues. The CDR3 here is CASSENRIVGNTIYF. The CDR3 DNA sequence: TGTGCCAGCAGTGAAAACAGGATCGTCGGAAACACCATATATTTT.

This clonotype was picked up many times. J is TRBJ2-2 and V is TRBV27; possible D gene TRBD1, 6 bases. CDR1 MNHEY and CDR2 SMNVEV come from the germline V gene (reference sequence). The CDR3 extends over 15 amino acids. V shed 6 bases and J shed 1 base, with 12 bases lying between them. The CDR3 nucleotides read TGTGCCAGCAGATCAGACAGGTTGAACACCGGGGAGCTGTTTTTT. Translated: CASRSDRLNTGELFF.

This clonotype was detected ten times or more. As DNA, the CDR3 is TGTGCCAGCAGTCTCGGACGAGACGAAAAACTGTTTTTT. Translated: CASSLGRDEKLFF. The rearrangement joins TRBV6-5 to TRBJ1-4; D call uncertain. The V gene lost 5 bases and the J gene lost 8 bases, with 12 bases spanning the gap. Germline CDR1 and CDR2: MNHEY and SVGAGI. This CDR3 is built from 13 residues.

In this sample, this clonotype turned up many times. The gene calls are TRBV5-4 and TRBJ1-1; D gene ambiguous. Per germline, CDR1 SGHNT and CDR2 YYREEE (reference sequence). This CDR3 has 15 amino acids. The V end lost 2 bases, the J end lost 3 bases, and 14 bases lay between the germline ends. The CDR3 loop reads CASSFGLVLDTEAFF. CDR3 sequence (DNA): TGTGCCAGCAGCTTTGGTTTAGTGCTGGACACTGAAGCTTTCTTT.

This clonotype was counted only a few times. This chain connects TRBV28 to TRBJ1-4; possible D gene TRBD1, 5 bases. Germline CDR1 and CDR2: MDHEN and SYDVKM. This CDR3 has 15 amino acids. Deletions cut 7 bases from V and 5 bases from J, with 17 bases between. The DNA for the CDR3 is TGTGCCAGCACCCCCGCAGGGAGGGGAAATGAAAAACTGTTTTTT. Its protein is CASTPAGRGNEKLFF.

The V gene is TRBV2, the J gene TRBJ2-1; weak D call: TRBD2 (5 bases). V lost 7 bases and J 3 bases, leaving 7 bases between the germline ends. Germline assignment: CDR1 SNHLY and CDR2 FYNNEI. The CDR3 has 12 amino acids. The chain's CDR3 is CASTLGYNEQFF. The CDR3 DNA is TGTGCCAGCACACTAGGCTACAATGAGCAGTTCTTC. Complete variable domain (other parts from reference TRBV2 and TRBJ2-1): EPEVTQTPSHQVTQMGQEVILRCVPISNHLYFYWYRQILGQKVEFLVSFYNNEISEKSEIFDDQFSVERPDGSNFTLKIRSTKLEDSAMYFCASTLGYNEQFFGPGTRLTVL.

Ten or more counts support this clonotype. A read error may explain this, as a much larger clone is one base away. The rearrangement uses TRBV7-3 and TRBJ1-1; D is uncertain. There are 13 residues in the CDR3. Trimming removed 1 base from V and 1 base from J, with 4 bases in between. Germline values: CDR1 SGHTA, CDR2 FQGTGA. CDR3 region: CASSLKANTEAFF. The CDR3 DNA sequence: TGTGCCAGCAGCTTAAAGGCGAACACTGAAGCTTTCTTT.